The 27 T cell receptor beta chains given below trace back to one sample, sequenced in a study of T cell repertoires in cytomegalovirus infection. These receptors are not linked to any known antigen. MiXCR was run by TCRdb on the reads, yielding one entry per CDR3 protein. The sample records around 310,000 distinct CDR3 sequences, 25% to 35% being singletons. Here the sequenced sample was cultured PBMCs, taken from culture after CMV antigen stimulation. The receptors originated from a human donor in good health (CMV status not recorded). Some clones in this sample may be carry-over from other donors' samples.

In this sample, this clonotype turned up once. This chain joins TRBV2 and TRBJ2-1, with 12 bases identical to TRBD2. The CDR3 spans 14 residues. Germline V gives CDR1 SNHLY, CDR2 FYNNEI. The V gene end was trimmed by 10 bases and the J gene end by 7 bases; junction bases not matched to a gene: 8. The CDR3 protein is CATRLAGVKNEQFF. The CDR3 DNA reads as TGTGCCACTCGACTAGCGGGAGTGAAGAATGAGCAGTTCTTC.

This clonotype was detected a few times. The V gene is TRBV11-2, the J gene TRBJ1-2; D ambiguous. V dropped 1 base and J dropped 3 bases, with 6 bases sitting between them. The V gene's germline CDR1 is SGHAT and CDR2 FQNNGV. There are 13 residues in the CDR3. The CDR3: CASSLGNDYGYTF. Here the CDR3 DNA reads TGTGCCAGCAGCTTAGGGAACGACTATGGCTACACCTTC.

This chain joins TRBV7-2 and TRBJ1-4; the D is unclear. V lost 1 base, J lost 8 bases, and 8 bases lay in between. The germline V gene encodes CDR1 SGHTA and CDR2 FQGNSA. The CDR3 runs 13 residues. CDR3: CASSLGVREKLFF. Here the CDR3 DNA reads TGTGCCAGCAGCTTAGGGGTGAGGGAAAAACTGTTTTTT.

This clonotype occurred a few times. This chain uses TRBV6-5 with TRBJ1-1; 7 positions agree with TRBD1. The junction had 15 bases not matched to a gene; V was cut back by 4 bases and J by 7 bases. From germline, CDR1 is MNHEY and CDR2 SVGAGI. This CDR3 comprises 16 residues. The CDR3, as DNA: TGTGCCAGCAGTTCGCCCCCTTACAGGGGAGAGGGTGAAGCTTTCTTT. Translated: CASSSPPYRGEGEAFF.

This chain links TRBV7-2 with TRBJ2-3, with 7 bases identical to TRBD2. Trimming took 1 base from V and 2 from J; bases not matched to a gene: 9. In germline, CDR1 is SGHTA, CDR2 FQGNSA. The CDR3 covers 17 residues. CDR3 loop: CASSLEGLAVPTDTQYF. CDR3 nucleotides: TGTGCCAGCAGCTTAGAGGGCCTAGCGGTGCCCACAGATACGCAGTATTTT.

This sequence joins TRBV12-3 or TRBV12-4 and TRBJ1-6; D remains ambiguous. The CDR3 has 14 residues. V was clipped by 6 bases and J by 10 bases, with 16 bases between them. CDR3 sequence (DNA): TGTGCCAGCAGGCTCATGGACCACGGATCACCCCTCCACTTT. As protein: CASRLMDHGSPLHF.

The chain has TRBV28 and TRBJ2-5, with TRBD2 identical over 11 bases. The CDR3 extends over 13 amino acids. Germline CDR1 MDHEN, CDR2 SYDVKM. DNA of the CDR3: TGTGCGACGACTAGCGGGACACAAGAGACCCAGTACTTC. This gives the protein CATTSGTQETQYF.

This clonotype was seen a few times. The J gene is TRBJ2-5, the V gene TRBV28; a possible D gene is TRBD1 (6 bases). Germline values: CDR1 MDHEN, CDR2 SYDVKM. Trimming left V 9 bases short and J 3 bases short, with 11 bases between. The CDR3 has 12 residues. The CDR3 nucleotides are TGTGCCAGTTCCGGACAGAAAGAGACCCAGTACTTC. Its protein is CASSGQKETQYF.

This clonotype was found a few times. The genes are TRBV14 and TRBJ2-1; TRBD2 is a possible D gene (6 bases). Per germline, CDR1 SGHDN and CDR2 FVKESK. The CDR3 is 19 residues long. Trimming stripped 0 bases from V and 4 bases from J, with 22 bases between. CDR3 bases: TGTGCCAGCAGCCAAGATCGTAGCTTCGGGAGTTTGCCTTACAATGAGCAGTTCTTC. Translating it yields CASSQDRSFGSLPYNEQFF.

The rearrangement uses TRBV20-1 and TRBJ2-3; 10 bases match TRBD2. Germline V gene sequence: CDR1 DFQATT, CDR2 SNEGSKA (reference sequence). Trimming removed 1 base from V and 1 base from J; junction bases left unmatched: 2. This CDR3 is 15 amino acids long. Written as DNA, the CDR3 is TGCAGTGCTAGAGTCGGGACTAGCGGCACAGATACGCAGTATTTT. Protein product: CSARVGTSGTDTQYF.

This clonotype was observed at least ten times. This sequence joins TRBV6-6 and TRBJ1-2; D not certain. The V gene lost 2 bases and the J gene lost 8 bases, with 15 bases spanning the gap. The CDR3 loop spans 14 amino acids. Germline V gene data show CDR1 as MNHNY and CDR2 as SVGAGI (reference sequence). CDR3 amino acids: CASSYVDSPGGYTF. In DNA form, the CDR3 reads TGTGCCAGCAGTTACGTAGACTCTCCGGGCGGCTACACCTTC.

The chain employs TRBV4-1 and TRBJ1-6, with TRBD1 identical over 9 bases. Germline V gene data show CDR1 as MGHRA and CDR2 as YSYEKL. J was trimmed by 6 bases and V by 3 bases; bases with no gene match: 6. The CDR3 is 16 residues long. CDR3 DNA: TGCGCCAGCAGCCACGGACAGGGACAGGGTAATTCACCCCTCCACTTT. This codes for CASSHGQGQGNSPLHF.

The chain employs TRBV12-5 and TRBJ2-2; D not certain. V dropped 4 bases and J dropped 4 bases, with 7 bases sitting between them. The CDR3 totals 13 residues. CDR1 is LGHNT and CDR2 is FRNRAP in the germline V gene. In DNA, the CDR3 is TGTGCTAGTGGTTCCGGGTCCACCGGGGAGCTGTTTTTT. It encodes CASGSGSTGELFF.

This chain links TRBV4-1 with TRBJ2-7; D remains unclear. The CDR3 spans 13 residues. Per the germline V gene, CDR1 is MGHRA and CDR2 is YSYEKL. V lost 0 bases and J lost 4, with 7 bases in between. The CDR3 DNA reads as TGCGCCAGCAGCCAAGAAGTAGGGTACGAGCAGTACTTC. Protein: CASSQEVGYEQYF.

Ten or more counts support this clonotype. The chain is built from TRBV7-8 and TRBJ1-3; no definite D call. Trimming left V 1 base short and J 0 bases short, with 7 bases between. The CDR3 contains 15 residues. Looked up from germline, CDR1 is SGHVS and CDR2 is FQNEAQ. This CDR3 reads CASSLGPGSGNTIYF. DNA for the CDR3: TGTGCCAGCAGCTTAGGGCCAGGCTCTGGAAACACCATATATTTT.

This clonotype was found a few times. CDR3 amino acids: CSSQYSLREQYF. For the CDR3, the DNA is TGCAGTTCCCAGTATTCCCTACGAGAGCAGTACTTC. This chain joins TRBV20-1 and TRBJ2-7; D gene unclear. This CDR3 region has 12 residues. V lost 8 bases and J lost 7, with 18 bases in between. Per germline, CDR1 DFQATT and CDR2 SNEGSKA (reference sequence).

This clonotype was counted a few times. The chain's CDR3 is CSARVTSGSSYNEQFF. Here the CDR3 DNA reads TGCAGTGCTAGAGTTACTAGCGGGAGCTCCTACAATGAGCAGTTCTTC. The rearrangement links TRBV20-1 to TRBJ2-1, with 11 bases fitting TRBD2. This CDR3 comprises 16 residues. V gave up 1 base and J gave up 0 bases; unmatched junction bases: 2. Germline CDR1 is DFQATT and CDR2 is SNEGSKA (reference sequence).

This clonotype came up a few times. V usage is TRBV7-9 and J usage is TRBJ2-7; tentatively, D is TRBD1 or TRBD2 (7 bases each). The V end lost 6 bases, the J end lost 2 bases, and 11 bases lay between the germline ends. The CDR3 totals 13 residues. Germline V CDR1 and CDR2: SEHNR, FQNEAQ (reference sequence). CDR3 in amino acids: CASRGGTAYEQYF. DNA for the CDR3: TGTGCCAGCAGGGGAGGGACAGCCTACGAGCAGTACTTC. Together with reference TRBV7-9 and TRBJ2-7, the CDR3 gives the full variable domain: DTGVSQNPRHKITKRGQNVTFRCDPISEHNRLYWYRQTLGQGPEFLTYFQNEAQLEKSRLLSDRFSAERPKGSFSTLEIQRTEQGDSAMYLCASRGGTAYEQYFGPGTRLTVT.

The chain combines TRBV4-2 with TRBJ1-4; 12 bases match TRBD1. This CDR3 has 17 residues. Per germline, CDR1 LGHNA and CDR2 YNFKEQ. With V trimmed by 4 bases and J by 2 bases, 5 bases remained unmatched. The CDR3 DNA reads TGTGCCAGCAGCCCCCGGGACAGGGGGCCGACTAATGAAAAACTGTTTTTT. It encodes CASSPRDRGPTNEKLFF.

The chain recombines TRBV27 with TRBJ2-7, with TRBD2 matching 9 bases. Germline V lookup: CDR1 MNHEY, CDR2 SMNVEV (reference sequence). The CDR3 is 15 residues long. V lost 2 bases to trimming and J lost 3 bases; unmatched junction nucleotides: 5. DNA of the CDR3: TGTGCCAGCAGTTTAAGTCTAGCGGGAATCTACGAGCAGTACTTC. Amino acids: CASSLSLAGIYEQYF.

J is TRBJ2-1 and V is TRBV13; TRBD2 matches 16 bases. The CDR3 contains 19 residues. V lost 5 bases, J lost 3 bases, and 10 bases stayed unmatched. From germline, CDR1 is PRHDT and CDR2 FYEKMQ (reference sequence). The CDR3 DNA reads TGTGCCAGCAGCCCCAGGGGACTAGCGGGGGGGATCGGCTACAATGAGCAGTTCTTC. Its protein is CASSPRGLAGGIGYNEQFF. Full variable domain (remainder filled in from reference TRBV13 and TRBJ2-1): AAGVIQSPRHLIKEKRETATLKCYPIPRHDTVYWYQQGPGQDPQFLISFYEKMQSDKGSIPDRFSAQQFSDYHSELNMSSLELGDSALYFCASSPRGLAGGIGYNEQFFGPGTRLTVL.

The chain joins TRBV28 to TRBJ1-2; perhaps TRBD1 as D (5 bases). Per the germline V gene, CDR1 is MDHEN and CDR2 is SYDVKM. The length of the CDR3 is 15 residues. The V and J ends lost 3 bases and 1 base respectively, with 12 bases between them. The CDR3 nucleotides are TGTGCCAGCAGTTTTTGGGGACGGATTAACTATGGCTACACCTTC. It translates to CASSFWGRINYGYTF.

The chain couples TRBV5-1 to TRBJ2-3; perhaps TRBD1 as D (6 bases). V was shortened by 5 bases and J by 0 bases, with 13 bases between the two germline ends. Germline V gene sequence: CDR1 SGHRS, CDR2 YFSETQ. The CDR3 sequence is 15 residues long. CDR3 sequence: CASRGQSYSTDTQYF. CDR3 in DNA: TGCGCCAGCAGAGGACAGTCGTATAGCACAGATACGCAGTATTTT.

The genes are TRBV12-3 or TRBV12-4 and TRBJ1-2, with 12 bases identical to TRBD1. The ends lost 5 bases at V and 10 bases at J; junction bases unmatched: 5. The length of the CDR3 is 13 residues. This CDR3 is CASSPGTGGVYTF. In DNA, the CDR3 is TGTGCCAGCAGTCCCGGGACAGGGGGCGTCTACACCTTC.

This clonotype was seen only a few times. CDR3 nucleotide sequence: TGTGCCAGTCAAAGTGTTATGGGGCCAAATTCACCCCTCCACTTT. Its protein is CASQSVMGPNSPLHF. V usage is TRBV2 and J usage is TRBJ1-6, with D possibly matching TRBD1 (5 bases). The V gene lost 9 bases and the J gene lost 7 bases, with 19 bases spanning the gap. CDR3 size: 15 residues. Germline V gene lookup returns CDR1 SNHLY and CDR2 FYNNEI.

There are many counts of this clonotype. The chain combines TRBV7-6 with TRBJ1-5; D is undetermined. The germline V gene has CDR1 SGHVS and CDR2 FNYEAQ. Trimming pared 6 bases from V and 3 bases from J, leaving 15 bases between. The CDR3 consists of 15 residues. The CDR3 region has the DNA TGTGCCAGCAGTCGGAGATCAGGCACCAATCAGCCCCAGCATTTT. Protein product: CASSRRSGTNQPQHF.

The chain employs TRBV5-8 and TRBJ1-1; D unclear. From germline, CDR1 is SGHTS and CDR2 YDEGEE. The CDR3 covers 10 residues. The V end was cut by 3 bases, the J end by 9 bases, with 6 bases between. For the CDR3, the DNA is TGTGCCAGCAGCTCCACCCAAGCTTTCTTT. It yields the protein CASSSTQAFF.